What follows is one T cell receptor (beta chain) and its context. The protocol was immunoSEQ multiplex PCR, while the TCRdb copy is restricted to in-frame clones and leaves out a portion. Of 35,000 to 50,000 clones listed, roughly 85% are singletons. The data are from a study of blood T cell repertoires in COVID-19. This CDR3 has 14 amino acids. V lost 7 bases and J lost 2, with 15 bases in between. CDR1 MNHEY and CDR2 SMNVEV come from the germline V gene (reference sequence). The chain recombines TRBV27 with TRBJ2-7; the D gene is possibly TRBD1 (6 bases). This clonotype was sampled from a woman aged 70-85 years with acute or convalescent COVID-19. The specimen sequenced was peripheral blood. The CDR3 is CASKSPPGAYEQYF. The CDR3 coding sequence is TGTGCCAGCAAATCCCCCCCAGGGGCCTACGAGCAGTACTTC.